The T cell receptor (beta chain) under discussion was sequenced for a study of T cell repertoires in cytomegalovirus infection (dated by TCRdb to between 2017 and 2020). At the level of the whole study: Peptide stimulations targeted recently identified HLA-C-restricted CMV epitopes, whose presentation resists viral immunomodulation, together with well-studied HLA-B-restricted epitopes. Because public TCR beta signatures pointed to carriage of CMV infection together with the matching HLA type, the HLA type of each donor mattered for the analysis. The research as a whole found: The ex vivo response was dominated by HLA-C-restricted CMV-specific TCR beta clonotypes, which also provided the single most frequent clonotype in two of eight donors. Cumulative frequency of public TCR beta family members discriminated carriers of CMV infection plus the relevant HLA type in this cohort and an independent approximately 350-donor cohort.

The reads were generated on an Illumina HiSeq 1500. TCRdb cleaned the public reads at Q25 with fastp, built clones with MiXCR and kept in-frame beta chains. When rows share a CDR3 protein, they turn into one entry using the most common DNA and genes. This sample comprises about 400,000 distinct CDR3 sequences, about a third of them detected only once. The top ten clonotypes cover approximately 13% of the sample. To note about this clonotype: Its antigen remains unidentified. No base quality values were provided; no much bigger clone lies one nucleotide off.

The treatment or condition label of this sample denotes: in vitro stimulation with specific CMV peptide epitopes to enrich CMV-specific T cells. The source was cultured PBMCs, collected from culture after CMV antigen stimulation. This sequence was found in a human donor in good health (CMV status not recorded). Some clones in this sample may be carry-over from other donors' samples.

The CDR3 sequence is CSAREGERQPQHF. The DNA reads TGCAGTGCTAGGGAGGGAGAGCGTCAGCCCCAGCATTTT. The V and J segments used are TRBV20-1 and TRBJ1-5; a confident D gene designation cannot be given. Its CDR3 holds 13 amino acids, cysteine through phenylalanine. Solely the CDR3 DNA is kept, with 39 bases framed from the first base. Cut back by 3 bases and 6 bases, the V and J ends lie 12 bases apart. CDR1 DFQATT and CDR2 SNEGSKA were looked up in the germline V gene (reference sequence).